One and the same sample provided the 15 T cell receptor beta chains below, sequenced in a study of T cells in Graves' hyperthyroidism and ophthalmopathy. Amplification of TCR beta CDR3 regions was performed using RNA transcripts as template. The HTBI primer set was used in a first-round RT-PCR of the TCR CDR3. A single record per CDR3 protein comes from TCRdb applying MiXCR to the multiplex PCR reads. Found here are about 560,000 distinct CDR3 sequences, 15% to 19% of them singletons; the top ten hold about 7%. The sample comprised blood. These receptors were taken from a woman between 25 and 40 years old with Graves' hyperthyroidism.

This clonotype was counted at least ten times. The chain is built from TRBV6-2 or TRBV6-3 and TRBJ1-5, with a possible D match to TRBD1 (5 bases). This CDR3 spans 15 amino acids. V was pared by 0 bases and J by 2 bases, with 8 bases between. Germline CDR1 and CDR2: MNHEY and SVGEGT. The CDR3 protein is CASSYSTRGNQPQHF. CDR3 DNA: TGTGCCAGCAGTTACTCGACCAGGGGCAATCAGCCCCAGCATTTT.

This clonotype came up many times. This sequence joins TRBV29-1 and TRBJ1-1; the D gene is possibly TRBD1 (5 bases). Germline CDR1 SQVTM, CDR2 ANQGSEA. The length of the CDR3 is 13 residues. V lost 1 base, J lost 11 bases, and 17 bases lay in between. The CDR3 coding sequence is TGCAGCGTTGAAGTCGGGGGGGTGATGCACGCTTTCTTT. Residues: CSVEVGGVMHAFF.

This clonotype showed up many times. The chain carries TRBV13 and TRBJ2-1, with 8 bases identical to TRBD2. Germline CDR1 is PRHDT and CDR2 is FYEKMQ (reference sequence). CDR3 size: 15 residues. J gave up 8 bases and V 4 bases, and 10 bases lay outside the gene matches. As DNA, the CDR3 is TGTGCCAGCAGCTACGGGGGGGGGCGCTTCTATGAGCAGTTCTTC. Amino acids: CASSYGGGRFYEQFF.

This clonotype was recorded at least ten times. J is TRBJ2-7 and V is TRBV12-3 or TRBV12-4; D remains ambiguous. Trimming removed 2 bases from V and 3 bases from J, with 5 bases in between. This CDR3 is 12 amino acids long. The CDR3 is CASSLQFYEQYF. The CDR3 DNA reads TGTGCCAGCAGTTTACAGTTCTACGAGCAGTACTTC.

This clonotype has at least ten counts. The chain carries TRBV20-1 and TRBJ2-1; 7 bases fit TRBD2. The CDR3 has 14 residues. The junction had 4 bases not matched to a gene; V was cut back by 4 bases and J by 1 base. The V gene's germline CDR1 is DFQATT and CDR2 SNEGSKA (reference sequence). In DNA form, the CDR3 reads TGCAGTGCTAACCCTAGCGGATCCTACAATGAGCAGTTCTTC. It specifies CSANPSGSYNEQFF.

This clonotype was observed many times. The rearrangement links TRBV7-9 to TRBJ2-1; D remains ambiguous. The germline V gene encodes CDR1 SEHNR and CDR2 FQNEAQ (reference sequence). Deletions cut 1 base from V and 3 bases from J, with 10 bases between. The CDR3 has 15 residues. CDR3 residues: CASSLGRVGYNEQFF. In nucleotides, the CDR3 is TGTGCCAGCAGCTTAGGAAGGGTTGGCTACAATGAGCAGTTCTTC. The entire variable domain, with the rest obtained from reference TRBV7-9 and TRBJ2-1, is as follows: DTGVSQNPRHKITKRGQNVTFRCDPISEHNRLYWYRQTLGQGPEFLTYFQNEAQLEKSRLLSDRFSAERPKGSFSTLEIQRTEQGDSAMYLCASSLGRVGYNEQFFGPGTRLTVL.

The chain couples TRBV20-1 to TRBJ2-3; 7 nucleotides agree with TRBD2. CDR3 size: 15 residues. Germline assignment: CDR1 DFQATT and CDR2 SNEGSKA (reference sequence). Trimming removed 5 bases from V and 6 bases from J; junction bases left unmatched: 14. CDR3 sequence reads: CSASTGTTLIDTQYF. The CDR3 nucleotides are TGCAGTGCTTCCACCGGGACTACCCTCATCGATACGCAGTATTTT.

This chain uses TRBV5-4 with TRBJ2-5, with a tentative D call TRBD2 (6 bases). This CDR3 contains 14 residues. Germline V gene sequence: CDR1 SGHNT, CDR2 YYREEE (reference sequence). Trimming stripped 4 bases from V and 5 bases from J, with 15 bases between. CDR3 amino acids: CASSLGGLKETQYF. CDR3 nucleotides: TGTGCCAGCAGCCTGGGGGGACTGAAGGAGACCCAGTACTTC.

This clonotype was seen more than once but under ten times. The chain carries TRBV10-3 and TRBJ1-6, with D hard to call. V lost 2 bases and J 2 bases, leaving 13 bases between the germline ends. The CDR3 has 17 amino acids. CDR1 and CDR2 from the germline V gene are ENHRY and SYGVKD. The CDR3 DNA reads TGTGCCATCAGTGAGGCCCCCCCCGGGCCCTATAATTCACCCCTCCACTTT. Its protein is CAISEAPPGPYNSPLHF.

J is TRBJ2-6 and V is TRBV15; D is unresolved. Germline lookup yields CDR1 LNHNV and CDR2 YYDKDF (reference sequence). The CDR3 totals 15 residues. V was pared by 3 bases and J by 2 bases, with 8 bases between. CDR3 region: CATSSQSPGANVLTF. For the CDR3, the DNA is TGTGCCACCAGCAGCCAGTCCCCTGGGGCCAACGTCCTGACTTTC.

The chain has TRBV4-1 and TRBJ1-2; TRBD1 is a possible D gene (5 bases). Trimming took 5 bases from V and 4 from J, leaving 17 bases between them. This CDR3 comprises 15 residues. Germline-derived CDR1 and CDR2 are MGHRA and YSYEKL. As DNA, the CDR3 is TGCGCCAGCAGCACGGCGACGGGGGGGGTCTATGGCTACACCTTC. It yields the protein CASSTATGGVYGYTF.

The chain recombines TRBV7-9 with TRBJ2-7; 7 nucleotides agree with TRBD2. CDR3 length: 16 amino acids. The V gene end was trimmed by 5 bases and the J gene end by 2 bases; junction bases not matched to a gene: 12. From germline, CDR1 is SEHNR and CDR2 FQNEAQ (reference sequence). CDR3 bases: TGTGCCAGCAGCACACACGGACCAGCGGGAACCTACGAGCAGTACTTC. It translates to CASSTHGPAGTYEQYF.

The chain uses TRBV27 and TRBJ1-2; TRBD1 might be the D (5 bases). Trimming removed 6 bases from V and 4 bases from J, with 18 bases in between. CDR3 length: 15 amino acids. Germline V lookup: CDR1 MNHEY, CDR2 SMNVEV (reference sequence). The CDR3 region has the DNA TGTGCCAGCAGCCCTGGGACGGCGGGGGGCTATGGCTACACCTTC. Its protein is CASSPGTAGGYGYTF.

This clonotype was seen a handful of times. This rearrangement joins TRBV5-8 to TRBJ2-1; D is possibly TRBD2 (6 bases). There are 15 residues in the CDR3. In germline, CDR1 is SGHTS, CDR2 YDEGEE. V was cut by 0 bases and J by 2 bases, with 9 bases left in between. CDR3 sequence: CASSLVDYAYNEQFF. In DNA, the CDR3 is TGTGCCAGCAGCTTGGTGGACTACGCCTACAATGAGCAGTTCTTC.

This clonotype was seen ten or more times. CDR3 DNA: TGTGCCAGCAGTTCTGGACCCTCGGTAAACAATGAGCAGTTCTTC. It encodes CASSSGPSVNNEQFF. The chain has TRBV6-1 and TRBJ2-1; D uncertain. Deletions cut 5 bases from V and 5 bases from J, with 16 bases between. Germline V lookup: CDR1 MNHNS, CDR2 SASEGT. The CDR3 covers 15 residues.